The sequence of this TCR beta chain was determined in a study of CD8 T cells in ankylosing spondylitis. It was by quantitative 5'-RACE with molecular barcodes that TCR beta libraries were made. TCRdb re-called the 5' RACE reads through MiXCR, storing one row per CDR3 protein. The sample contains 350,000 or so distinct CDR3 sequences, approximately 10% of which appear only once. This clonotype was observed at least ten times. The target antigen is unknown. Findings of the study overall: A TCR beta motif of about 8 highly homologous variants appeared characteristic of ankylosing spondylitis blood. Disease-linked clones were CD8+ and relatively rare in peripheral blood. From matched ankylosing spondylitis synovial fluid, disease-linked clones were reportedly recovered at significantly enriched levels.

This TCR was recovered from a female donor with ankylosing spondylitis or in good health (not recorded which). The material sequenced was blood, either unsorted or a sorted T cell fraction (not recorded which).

The chain's CDR3 is CASSEARGNGYTF. For the CDR3, the DNA is TGTGCCAGCAGTGAAGCGAGGGGTAATGGCTACACCTTC. The chain is built from TRBV2 and TRBJ1-2; tentative D call: TRBD1 (5 bases). Between the trimmed V and J ends, which lost 0 bases and 6 bases, there was a span of 8 bases. The germline V gene encodes CDR1 SNHLY and CDR2 FYNNEI. The CDR3 covers 13 residues.